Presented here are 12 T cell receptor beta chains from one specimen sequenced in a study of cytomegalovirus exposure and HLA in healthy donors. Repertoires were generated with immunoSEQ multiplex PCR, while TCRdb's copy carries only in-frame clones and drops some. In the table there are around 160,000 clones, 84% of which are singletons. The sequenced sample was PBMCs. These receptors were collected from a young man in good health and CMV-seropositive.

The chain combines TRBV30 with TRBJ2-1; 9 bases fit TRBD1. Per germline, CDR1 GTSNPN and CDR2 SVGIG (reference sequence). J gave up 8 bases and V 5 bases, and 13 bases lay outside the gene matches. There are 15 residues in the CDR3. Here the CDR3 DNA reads TGTGCCTGGGGAAGGGGACAGGGAGGGATCGATGAGCAGTTCTTC. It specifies CAWGRGQGGIDEQFF.

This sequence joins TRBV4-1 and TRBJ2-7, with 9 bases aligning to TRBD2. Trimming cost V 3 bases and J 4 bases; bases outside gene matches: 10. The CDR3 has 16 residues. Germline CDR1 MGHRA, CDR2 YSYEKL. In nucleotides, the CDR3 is TGCGCCAGCAGCCAGGGGTGGAGCGGGAGGTTTTACGAGCAGTACTTC. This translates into CASSQGWSGRFYEQYF.

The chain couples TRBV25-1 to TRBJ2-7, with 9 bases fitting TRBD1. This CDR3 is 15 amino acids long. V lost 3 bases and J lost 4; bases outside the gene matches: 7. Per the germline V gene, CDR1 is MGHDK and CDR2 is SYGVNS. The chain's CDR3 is CASSDPGTGRYEQYF. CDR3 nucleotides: TGTGCCAGCAGTGACCCTGGGACAGGGCGGTACGAGCAGTACTTC.

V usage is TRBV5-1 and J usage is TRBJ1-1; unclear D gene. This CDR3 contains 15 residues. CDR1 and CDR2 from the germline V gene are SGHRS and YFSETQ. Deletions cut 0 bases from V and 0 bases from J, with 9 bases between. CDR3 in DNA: TGCGCCAGCAGCTTGGGGCGGGGAGTGAACACTGAAGCTTTCTTT. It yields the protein CASSLGRGVNTEAFF.

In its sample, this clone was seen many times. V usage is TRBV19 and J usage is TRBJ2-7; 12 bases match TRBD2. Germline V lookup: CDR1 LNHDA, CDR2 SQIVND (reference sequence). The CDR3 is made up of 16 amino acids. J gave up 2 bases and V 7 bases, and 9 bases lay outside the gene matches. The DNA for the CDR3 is TGTGCCAGTAAGGAGACTAGCGGGAGAGGAACCTACGAGCAGTACTTC. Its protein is CASKETSGRGTYEQYF.

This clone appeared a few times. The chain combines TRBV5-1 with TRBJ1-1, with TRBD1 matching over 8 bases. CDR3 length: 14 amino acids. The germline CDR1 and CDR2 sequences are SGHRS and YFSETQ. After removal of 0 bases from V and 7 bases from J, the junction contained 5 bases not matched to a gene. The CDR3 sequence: CASSLVDTGGEAFF. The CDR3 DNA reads TGCGCCAGCAGCTTGGTCGATACAGGGGGTGAAGCTTTCTTT.

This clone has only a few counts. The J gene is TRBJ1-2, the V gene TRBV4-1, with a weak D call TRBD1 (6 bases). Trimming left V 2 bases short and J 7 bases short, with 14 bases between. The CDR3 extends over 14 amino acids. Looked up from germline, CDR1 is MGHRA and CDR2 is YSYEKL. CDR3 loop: CASSQRAGAAGYTF. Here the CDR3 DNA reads TGCGCCAGCAGCCAAAGGGCGGGGGCGGCTGGCTACACCTTC.

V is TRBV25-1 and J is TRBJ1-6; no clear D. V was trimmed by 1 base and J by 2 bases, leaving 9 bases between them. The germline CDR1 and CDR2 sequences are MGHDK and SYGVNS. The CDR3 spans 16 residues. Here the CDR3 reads CASSEWSATYNSPLHF. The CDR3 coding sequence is TGTGCCAGCAGTGAATGGAGTGCTACCTATAATTCACCCCTCCACTTT.

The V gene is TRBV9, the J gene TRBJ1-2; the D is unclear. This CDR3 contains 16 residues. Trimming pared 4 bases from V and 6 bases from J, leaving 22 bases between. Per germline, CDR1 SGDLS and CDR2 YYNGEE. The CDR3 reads CASSPGGGRSLDGYTF. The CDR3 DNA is TGTGCCAGCAGCCCCGGCGGAGGCCGAAGCCTCGATGGCTACACCTTC. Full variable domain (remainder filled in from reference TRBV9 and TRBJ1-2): DSGVTQTPKHLITATGQRVTLRCSPRSGDLSVYWYQQSLDQGLQFLIQYYNGEERAKGNILERFSAQQFPDLHSELNLSSLELGDSALYFCASSPGGGRSLDGYTFGSGTRLTVV.

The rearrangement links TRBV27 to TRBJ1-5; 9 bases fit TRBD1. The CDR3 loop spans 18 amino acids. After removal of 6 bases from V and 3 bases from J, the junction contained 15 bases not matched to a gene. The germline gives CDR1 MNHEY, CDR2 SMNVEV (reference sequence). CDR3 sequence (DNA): TGTGCCAGCAGGGCGAAGGTTCGACAGGGGGTGGACAATCAGCCCCAGCATTTT. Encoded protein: CASRAKVRQGVDNQPQHF.

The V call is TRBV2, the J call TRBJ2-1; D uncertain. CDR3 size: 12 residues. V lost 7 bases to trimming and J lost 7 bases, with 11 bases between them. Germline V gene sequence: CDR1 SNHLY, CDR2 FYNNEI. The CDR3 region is CASNLIANEQFF. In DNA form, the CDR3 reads TGTGCCAGCAATTTAATAGCTAATGAGCAGTTCTTC.

The CDR3 here is CASSQDRGGVRGYTF. CDR3 sequence (DNA): TGCGCCAGCAGCCAAGATCGGGGGGGGGTACGAGGCTACACCTTC. The chain carries TRBV4-3 and TRBJ1-2; maybe TRBD1 (5 bases). Germline V gene data show CDR1 as LGHNA and CDR2 as YSLEER. The CDR3 consists of 15 residues. V was shortened by 0 bases and J by 8 bases, with 16 bases between the two germline ends.